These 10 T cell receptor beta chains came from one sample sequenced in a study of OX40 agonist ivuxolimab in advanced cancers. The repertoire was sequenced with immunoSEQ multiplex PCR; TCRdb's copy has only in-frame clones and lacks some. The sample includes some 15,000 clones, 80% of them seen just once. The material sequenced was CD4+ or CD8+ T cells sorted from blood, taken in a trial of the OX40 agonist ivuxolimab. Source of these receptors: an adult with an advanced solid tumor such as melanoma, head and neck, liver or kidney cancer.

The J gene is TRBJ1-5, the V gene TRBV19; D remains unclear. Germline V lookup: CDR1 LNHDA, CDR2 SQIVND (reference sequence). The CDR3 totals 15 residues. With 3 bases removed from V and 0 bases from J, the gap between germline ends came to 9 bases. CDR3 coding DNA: TGTGCCAGTAGTATGGGGATGTTTAGCAATCAGCCCCAGCATTTT. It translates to CASSMGMFSNQPQHF.

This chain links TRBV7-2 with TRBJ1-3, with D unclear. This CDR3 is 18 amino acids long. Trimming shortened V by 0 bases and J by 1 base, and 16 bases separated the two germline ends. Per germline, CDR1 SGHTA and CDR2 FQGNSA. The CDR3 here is CASSLAVSAGRSGNTIYF. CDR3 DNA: TGTGCCAGCAGCTTAGCGGTGTCCGCCGGACGTTCTGGAAACACCATATATTTT.

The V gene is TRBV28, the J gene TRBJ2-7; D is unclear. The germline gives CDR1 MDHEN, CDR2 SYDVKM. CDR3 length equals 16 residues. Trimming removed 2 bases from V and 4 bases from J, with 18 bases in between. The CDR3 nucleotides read TGTGCCAGCAGTTTACCCGACCCTACCGATATATACGAGCAGTACTTC. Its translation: CASSLPDPTDIYEQYF.

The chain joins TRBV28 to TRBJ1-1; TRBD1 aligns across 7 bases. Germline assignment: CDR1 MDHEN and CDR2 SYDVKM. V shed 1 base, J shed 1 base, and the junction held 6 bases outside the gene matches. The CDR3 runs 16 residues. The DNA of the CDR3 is TGTGCCAGCAGTTTATTCAGGGGGATAAAGAACACTGAAGCTTTCTTT. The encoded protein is CASSLFRGIKNTEAFF.

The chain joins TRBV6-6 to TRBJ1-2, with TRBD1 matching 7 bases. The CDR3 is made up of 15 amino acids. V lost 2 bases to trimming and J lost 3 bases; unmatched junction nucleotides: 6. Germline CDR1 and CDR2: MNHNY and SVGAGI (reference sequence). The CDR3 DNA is TGTGCCAGCAGTTACCGAGACAGGGCTGACTATGGCTACACCTTC. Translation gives CASSYRDRADYGYTF.

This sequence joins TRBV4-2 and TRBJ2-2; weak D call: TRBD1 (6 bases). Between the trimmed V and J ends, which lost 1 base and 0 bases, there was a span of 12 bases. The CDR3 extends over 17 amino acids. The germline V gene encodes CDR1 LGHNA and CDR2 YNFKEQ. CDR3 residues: CASSQALDSSNTGELFF. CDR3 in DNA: TGTGCCAGCAGCCAAGCCCTGGACAGTTCGAACACCGGGGAGCTGTTTTTT.

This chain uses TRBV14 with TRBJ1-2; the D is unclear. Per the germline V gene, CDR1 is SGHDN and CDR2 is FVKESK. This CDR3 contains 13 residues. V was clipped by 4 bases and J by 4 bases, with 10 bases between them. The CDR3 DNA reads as TGTGCCAGCAGCCTTGCGAGGACCTATGGCTACACCTTC. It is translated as CASSLARTYGYTF.

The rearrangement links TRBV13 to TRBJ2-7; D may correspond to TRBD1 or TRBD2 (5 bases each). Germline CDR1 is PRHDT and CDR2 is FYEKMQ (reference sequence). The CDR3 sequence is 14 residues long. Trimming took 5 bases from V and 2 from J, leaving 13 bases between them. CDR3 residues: CASSQEGQTYEQYF. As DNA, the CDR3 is TGTGCCAGCAGCCAAGAGGGGCAGACCTACGAGCAGTACTTC.

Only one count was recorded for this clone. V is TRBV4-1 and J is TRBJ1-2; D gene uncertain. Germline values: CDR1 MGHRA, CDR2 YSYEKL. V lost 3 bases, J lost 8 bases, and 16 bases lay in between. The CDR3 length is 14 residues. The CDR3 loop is CASSHPSPGPGYTF. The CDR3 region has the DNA TGCGCCAGCAGCCACCCCTCGCCCGGGCCGGGCTACACCTTC.

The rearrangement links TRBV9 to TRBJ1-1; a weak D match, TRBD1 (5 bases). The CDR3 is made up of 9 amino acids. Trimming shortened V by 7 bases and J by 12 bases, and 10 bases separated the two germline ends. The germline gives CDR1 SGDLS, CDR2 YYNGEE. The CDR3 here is CASGAGPFF. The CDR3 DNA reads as TGTGCCAGCGGGGCGGGGCCTTTCTTT. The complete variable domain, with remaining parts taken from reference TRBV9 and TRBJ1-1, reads DSGVTQTPKHLITATGQRVTLRCSPRSGDLSVYWYQQSLDQGLQFLIQYYNGEERAKGNILERFSAQQFPDLHSELNLSSLELGDSALYFCASGAGPFFGQGTRLTVV.